This T cell receptor (beta chain) was sequenced for a study of control samples from healthy donors and cancer patients. Method: immunoSEQ multiplex PCR; TCRdb's copy keeps in-frame clones and lacks some. The sample carries approximately 86,000 clones, about 89% recorded once. The CDR3 consists of 12 residues. V lost 7 bases to trimming and J lost 2 bases, with 8 bases between them. The germline gives CDR1 SGHAT, CDR2 FQNNGV. The V gene is TRBV11-2, the J gene TRBJ1-1; D not resolved. Material: blood. The TCR comes from a man aged 25 to 40 in good health. The CDR3 DNA reads TGTGCCAGCACCCACGCTAACACTGAAGCTTTCTTT. Amino acids: CASTHANTEAFF.